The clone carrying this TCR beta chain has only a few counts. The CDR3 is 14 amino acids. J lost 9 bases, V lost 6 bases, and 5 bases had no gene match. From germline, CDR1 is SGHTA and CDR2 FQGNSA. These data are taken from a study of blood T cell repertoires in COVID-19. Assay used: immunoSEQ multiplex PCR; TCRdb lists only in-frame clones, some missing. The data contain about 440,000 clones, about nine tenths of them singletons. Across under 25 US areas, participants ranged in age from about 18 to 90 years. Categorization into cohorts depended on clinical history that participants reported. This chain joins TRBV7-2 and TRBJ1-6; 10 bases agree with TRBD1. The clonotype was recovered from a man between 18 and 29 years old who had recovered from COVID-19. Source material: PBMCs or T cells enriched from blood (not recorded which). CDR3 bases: TGTGCCAGCAGGCGAGACAGGGGGCCTTCACCCCTCCACTTT. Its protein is CASRRDRGPSPLHF.